Sequencing of this T cell receptor (beta chain) was carried out in a study of response to subunit inactivated influenza vaccine. The study's findings and limits: Each seasonal influenza vaccination recruits few new T cells, the authors suggested.

This clonotype has more than one count but fewer than ten. Its antigen is not identified. TCRdb called the RT-PCR reads again in MiXCR, with one record for every CDR3 protein. The sample carries more than 200,000 distinct CDR3 sequences, 10% to 15% recorded once. J lost 0 bases, V lost 5 bases, and 11 bases had no gene match. The germline V gene encodes CDR1 MDHEN and CDR2 SYDVKM. The CDR3 contains 18 residues. The V call is TRBV28, the J call TRBJ2-3, with 10 bases matching TRBD2. The sequence derives from a man aged 50 or older who received an inactivated influenza vaccine. The starting material was non-naive T cells sorted from PBMCs, obtained 14 to 15 days before vaccination. The CDR3 bases are TGTGCCAGCAGTCCGCCGGGACTAGCGATAACTAGCACAGATACGCAGTATTTT. This encodes CASSPPGLAITSTDTQYF. Combining the CDR3 with reference TRBV28 and TRBJ2-3 gives the whole variable domain DVKVTQSSRYLVKRTGEKVFLECVQDMDHENMFWYRQDPGLGLRLIYFSYDVKMKEKGDIPEGYSVSREKKERFSLILESASTNQTSMYLCASSPPGLAITSTDTQYFGPGTRLTVL.